This T cell receptor beta chain is from a study of T cell repertoires and Cas9 in healthy adults. Whole-study results and caveats: In vitro, SpCas9-reactive Tregs were reported to curb effector T cell proliferation and function.

The CDR3 loop spans 15 amino acids. CDR1 and CDR2 (germline): LNHDA, SQIVND (reference sequence). V was cut by 3 bases and J by 0 bases, with 6 bases left in between. Concerning this clone: Its antigen remains unidentified.

Only in-frame clones appear in the TCRdb table, and some are missing; sequencing was by immunoSEQ multiplex PCR. Here the sample spans approximately 15,000 clones, about nine tenths being singletons. This rearrangement joins TRBV19 to TRBJ2-6; no reliable D call. The sequence derives from a human donor in good health. Sequencing was carried out using Tregs (CD4+, CD25+, CD127-, CD137-, CD154-) from PBMCs; culture status not recorded. CDR3 protein: CASSIQSSGANVLTF. The CDR3 region has the DNA TGTGCCAGTAGTATCCAGAGCTCTGGGGCCAACGTCCTGACTTTC. Full variable domain (rest looked up from reference TRBV19 and TRBJ2-6): DGGITQSPKYLFRKEGQNVTLSCEQNLNHDAMYWYRQDPGQGLRLIYYSQIVNDFQKGDIAEGYSVSREKKESFPLTVTSAQKNPTAFYLCASSIQSSGANVLTFGAGSRLTVL.